Sequencing of this T cell receptor (beta chain) was carried out in a study of T-cell memory formation after mild COVID-19. The wider study: There were largely donor-specific TCR clusters.

Between the trimmed V and J ends, which lost 8 bases and 3 bases, there was a span of 15 bases. The CDR3 runs to 14 residues. Germline V gene data show CDR1 as SGHVS and CDR2 as FQNEAQ. This clonotype was observed a few times. Its cognate antigen is unknown. TCRdb recomputed calls from the 5' RACE reads with MiXCR, one row per CDR3 protein. This table has around 83,000 distinct CDR3 sequences, roughly 25% appearing once. General observations from the study: Of the contracting clones, CD4+ ones lay mainly in CM and EM, and CD8+ ones in EMRA. Cross-reactive memory appears to have joined, as suggested by some responding clones showing up in pre-infection memory. Among clones contracting day 15 to 85, CD4/CD8 was balanced, whereas later expanders leaned CD4+.

This TCR was sampled from a young man who had mild COVID-19 (a few samples of this study predate the infection). Cell type and time point are not known. The V gene is TRBV7-8, the J gene TRBJ2-3; weak D call: TRBD2 (6 bases). Sequenced input: PBMCs or a T cell subset sorted from them (not recorded which). In DNA, the CDR3 is TGTGCCAGCGGTTTGGGGCTAGCGACAGATACGCAGTATTTT. Amino acid sequence: CASGLGLATDTQYF.